This T cell receptor beta chain is drawn from a study of shared clonotypes between healthy human individuals. Clones were read by immunoSEQ multiplex PCR, and TCRdb kept only the in-frame ones, dropping some. There are 2.5 million or so clones in the sample; roughly nine tenths occur only once, and over 0.12% lies in the top ten. There were only Caucasian adults among the donors, and all lived in Nashville, Tennessee. Into CD45RA+ naive and CD45RA-negative memory subsets, the CD4+ cells were split. Study outcomes and limitations: Represented diversity (both genetic and exposure-history) was limited by the small number of donors.

As regards this clone: Its antigen is currently unknown.

The TCR sequence derives from a man between 18 and 29 years old in good health. The sample taken for sequencing was naive CD4+ T cells sorted from blood. Subset defined: CD45RA+ positively selected.

CDR3 DNA sequence: TGTGCCAGCAAGGACACGACTAACTATGGCTACACCTTC. This translates into CASKDTTNYGYTF. The chain recombines TRBV6-5 with TRBJ1-2, with D possibly matching TRBD1 (5 bases). V was pared by 7 bases and J by 0 bases, with 9 bases between. Looked up from germline, CDR1 is MNHEY and CDR2 is SVGAGI. This CDR3 spans 13 amino acids.